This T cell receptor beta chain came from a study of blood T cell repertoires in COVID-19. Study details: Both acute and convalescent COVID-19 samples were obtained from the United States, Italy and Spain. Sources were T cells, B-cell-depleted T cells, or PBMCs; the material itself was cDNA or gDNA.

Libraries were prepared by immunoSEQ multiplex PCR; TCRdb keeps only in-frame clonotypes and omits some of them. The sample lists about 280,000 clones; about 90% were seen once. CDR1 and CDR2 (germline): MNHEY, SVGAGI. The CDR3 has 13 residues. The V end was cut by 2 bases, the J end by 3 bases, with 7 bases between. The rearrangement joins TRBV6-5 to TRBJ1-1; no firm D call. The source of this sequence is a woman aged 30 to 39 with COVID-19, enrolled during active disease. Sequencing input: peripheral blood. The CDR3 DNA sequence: TGTGCCAGCAGTTACCAGGTGGACACTGAAGCTTTCTTT. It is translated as CASSYQVDTEAFF.